This T cell receptor beta chain was identified in a study of T cell responses to AZD1222 COVID-19 vaccine. Of note for this clone: Its antigen remains unidentified.

TCRdb's table, derived via immunoSEQ multiplex PCR, lists solely in-frame clones and lacks some. In the table there are approximately 76,000 clones, roughly 85% of which are singletons. General study points: Compared with day 0, the breadth and depth of the Spike-specific TCR repertoire rose significantly after two doses of AZD1222. Just a handful of people given AZD1222 tested seropositive at baseline. Donors were largely white British and mainly female; clonal diversity was possibly underestimated. Without day 14 samples, only post-peak T cell repertoires were studied.

Trimming removed 2 bases at V and 4 bases at J, with 20 bases between. From germline, CDR1 is LNHDA and CDR2 SQIVND (reference sequence). This CDR3 is 17 amino acids long. The TCR sequence derives from an adult in good health. The source material was peripheral blood, sampled on day 0 of AZD1222 vaccination. This rearrangement joins TRBV19 to TRBJ1-1, with a possible D match to TRBD1 (6 bases). The CDR3 region is CASSINAFGRGGTEAFF. The CDR3 DNA reads TGTGCCAGTAGTATAAACGCGTTTGGCAGGGGCGGCACTGAAGCTTTCTTT.